A selection of T cell receptor beta chains follows, all from one sample in a study of T cell clones after liver transplantation. Profiled with immunoSEQ multiplex PCR; TCRdb holds only in-frame clones, not every one. The sample has more than 65,000 clones, approximately 80% seen once; the top ten hold around 0.72%. Sequencing used CD4+ T cells from blood, obtained 12 months after liver transplant. These TCRs come from a human patient who received a liver transplant. Certain T cells may be donor cells from the graft. Both conserved end residues are trimmed from each CDR3. Each record gives: clone size, CDR3 length, V gene, CDR3 protein. Where a row states a size, it is once, few, many or the class of an expanded clone; other rows omit it.

abundance: few; len: 8; v_gene: TRBV7-2; CDR3aa: ATLLYGYT
abundance: few; len: 14; v_gene: TRBV5-1; CDR3aa: ASSFRPTGVMRGYT
abundance: .; len: 15; v_gene: TRBV19; CDR3aa: ASSIVGTGRGRSGYT
abundance: .; len: 9; v_gene: TRBV20-1; CDR3aa: SAAGNTEAF
abundance: .; len: 12; v_gene: TRBV9; CDR3aa: ASTGAPLGNTIY
abundance: .; len: 14; v_gene: TRBV5-1; CDR3aa: ASLRDGLPNTGELF
abundance: .; len: 10; v_gene: TRBV10-1; CDR3aa: ASSYHREKQF
abundance: .; len: 13; v_gene: TRBV5-4; CDR3aa: ASTEGALQGQEQY
abundance: .; len: 12; v_gene: TRBV11-2; CDR3aa: ASSLLRTTYEQY
abundance: .; len: 12; v_gene: TRBV7-9; CDR3aa: ASSDTGGGETQY
abundance: .; len: 15; v_gene: TRBV5-4; CDR3aa: ASSPGGSPSSYNEQF
abundance: .; len: 11; v_gene: TRBV7-9; CDR3aa: ASSLVFRETQY
abundance: .; len: 17; v_gene: TRBV7-9; CDR3aa: ASSLVVRASGIRTDTQY
abundance: once; len: 15; v_gene: TRBV2; CDR3aa: ASSEGVLAGGQETQY
abundance: .; len: 11; v_gene: TRBV27; CDR3aa: ASSRQYNQPQH
abundance: .; len: 12; v_gene: TRBV14; CDR3aa: ASSPKLYPGELF
abundance: .; len: 9; v_gene: TRBV30; CDR3aa: AWSLGETQY
abundance: .; len: 10; v_gene: TRBV5-6; CDR3aa: ASSTRLAEQY
abundance: .; len: 13; v_gene: TRBV5-8; CDR3aa: ASTHFLTAPAEQY
abundance: few; len: 13; v_gene: TRBV27; CDR3aa: ASRLSGATYNEQF
abundance: .; len: 13; v_gene: TRBV5-1; CDR3aa: ASSTGTSNQETQY
abundance: once; len: 11; v_gene: TRBV5-1; CDR3aa: ASAPQGTYEQY
abundance: .; len: 14; v_gene: TRBV5-1; CDR3aa: ASSFLGDSVNTEAF
abundance: few; len: 11; v_gene: TRBV7-9; CDR3aa: ASSLGGTETQY
abundance: .; len: 14; v_gene: TRBV2; CDR3aa: ASSASGTGSYNEQF
abundance: .; len: 12; v_gene: TRBV27; CDR3aa: AAYAGARADTQY
abundance: .; len: 13; v_gene: TRBV5-1; CDR3aa: ASSLEGQGLRGYT
abundance: few; len: 13; v_gene: TRBV19; CDR3aa: ASSARGGTNTEAF
abundance: medium-sized; len: 13; v_gene: TRBV7-9; CDR3aa: ASTLGDLSGNTIY
abundance: .; len: 13; v_gene: TRBV5-5; CDR3aa: ASSLDRRMNTEAF
abundance: few; len: 12; v_gene: TRBV11-2; CDR3aa: ASSLERGTYEQY
abundance: .; len: 12; v_gene: TRBV28; CDR3aa: ASTRAVSPYGYT
abundance: .; len: 14; v_gene: TRBV28; CDR3aa: ASSLSLAGGRYEQY